This T cell receptor beta chain was recovered during a study of T cells after somatic rescue of genetic block. This CDR3 region has 15 residues. Germline V gene lookup returns CDR1 MGHRA and CDR2 YSYEKL. V was pared by 4 bases and J by 0 bases, with 11 bases between. Some clones are missing from TCRdb's copy, which holds only in-frame ones; the method was immunoSEQ multiplex PCR. Of tens of thousands of clones in the sample, around 96% are singletons; the top ten hold approximately 0.07%. The source material was peripheral blood mononuclear cells (PBMCs). The clonotype originates from a child under two years old. The genes are TRBV4-1 and TRBJ2-3; D not resolved. CDR3 sequence: CASSPSRTSTDTQYF. CDR3 coding DNA: TGCGCCAGCAGCCCTTCTCGAACTAGCACAGATACGCAGTATTTT.